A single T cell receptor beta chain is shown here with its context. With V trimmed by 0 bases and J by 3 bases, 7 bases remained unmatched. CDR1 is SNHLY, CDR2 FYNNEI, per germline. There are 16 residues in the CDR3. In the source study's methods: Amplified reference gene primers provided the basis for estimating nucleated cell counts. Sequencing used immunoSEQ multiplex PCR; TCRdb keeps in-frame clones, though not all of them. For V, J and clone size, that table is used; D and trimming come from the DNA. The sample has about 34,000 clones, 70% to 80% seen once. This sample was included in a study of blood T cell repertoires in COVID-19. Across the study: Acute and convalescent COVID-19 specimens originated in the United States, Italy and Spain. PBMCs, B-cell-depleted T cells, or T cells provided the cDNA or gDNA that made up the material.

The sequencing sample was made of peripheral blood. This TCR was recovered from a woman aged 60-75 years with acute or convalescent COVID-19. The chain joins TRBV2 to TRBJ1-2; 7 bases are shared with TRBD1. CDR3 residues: CASSEAPDRPDYGYTF. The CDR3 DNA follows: TGTGCCAGCAGTGAAGCGCCGGACAGGCCCGACTATGGCTACACCTTC.